This paragraph reports one TCR beta chain. What antigen it recognizes has not been identified. The input lacks base qualities; no much larger clone sits a single base away. The immunoSEQ Assay, a bias-controlled multiplex PCR, was used to amplify TCRbeta CDR3 regions from genomic DNA. From the authors' description of their analysis: Nucleated cell counts per sample were estimated from amplification of reference gene primers within the assay. Sequence reads were collapsed and filtered to measure the absolute abundance of every unique TCRbeta CDR3 rearrangement. For each sample, productive Simpson clonality was calculated as the square root of Simpson's diversity index across productive rearrangements. TCRdb mirrors the immuneACCESS table, restricted to in-frame sequences. Some clones are absent from its copies; in checked studies, under half trace to an unresolved V gene, and the reason for the others is unknown. V, J and clone size derive from that table, while D and trimming were established from the DNA sequence. In this sample the table shows about 210,000 clones, about 91% of which occur a single time. In total, the top ten clones hold approximately 1.2% of the sample.

Each collaborating institution followed its own protocols to collect whole blood in K2EDTA tubes. Collaborator samples were shipped for TCRbeta analysis as frozen whole blood, isolated PBMCs, or DNA extracted from either sample type. Ends trimmed: V by 6 bases, J by 0 bases; bases unmatched to a gene: 7. CDR1 and CDR2 are read off the germline V gene as MDHEN and SYDVKM. Including the terminal cysteine and phenylalanine, the CDR3 comprises 16 residues. This entry keeps only the CDR3 DNA: 48 bases, framed from base 1. The data are from a study of blood T cell repertoires in COVID-19 (dated by TCRdb to between 2020 and 2021). Turning to the overall study: Samples from collaborators originated in the United States, Italy and Spain and spanned both the acute and convalescent phases of COVID-19. The material from the prospective study consisted of cDNA or gDNA derived from T cells, B-cell-depleted T cells, or PBMCs. The dataset comprised deeply sampled blood TCRbeta repertoires from subjects exposed to, actively infected with, or recovered from COVID-19. The repertoires were made available in a free public database intended to serve as a resource for research on the immune response to SARS-CoV-2. Samples came from the ongoing ImmuneRACE study (first 160 participants) plus 1,254 subjects from 6 global collaborators. The sample metadata nearly always contained a de-identified subject ID, COVID-19 status, age in years and sex. Where available, HLA class I and class II types were obtained from metadata supplied by the sample provider rather than from assay-based typing.

The paper's findings and limits, for the study overall: Clinical and demographic metadata were provided uncurated, with the amount varying by source and participant.

Material: peripheral blood. The receptor was derived from a man in his thirties or forties with acute or convalescent COVID-19. The chain employs TRBV28 and TRBJ1-3; 8 central nucleotides agree with TRBD1. The DNA reads as follows: TGTGCCAGCAGCGGGGACAGGTTAGGCTCTGGAAACACCATATATTTT. This codes for CASSGDRLGSGNTIYF. Joined to the reference TRBV28 and TRBJ1-3 proteins, this CDR3 gives the full variable domain: DVKVTQSSRYLVKRTGEKVFLECVQDMDHENMFWYRQDPGLGLRLIYFSYDVKMKEKGDIPEGYSVSREKKERFSLILESASTNQTSMYLCASSGDRLGSGNTIYFGEGSWLTVV.